This is a list of T cell receptor beta chains from one sample in a study of blood T cell repertoires in COVID-19. Clones were sequenced by immunoSEQ multiplex PCR, and TCRdb holds only the in-frame ones, with some missing. The repertoire has around 180,000 clones, roughly 70% of them found once; the top ten carry 2.5% to 3.5%. Sequenced sample: peripheral blood. These receptors came from a woman of 80 years or more with acute or convalescent COVID-19. CDR3s include the opening cysteine and the closing phenylalanine or tryptophan. D genes are given only for firm matches. Only some rows state a clone size, as once, few, many or a class for expanded clones.

>NA|TRBJ2-2|TRBV7-9|TRBD1
TGTGCCAGCAGCTTGGGACAGGGGGTCACCGGGGAGCTGTTTTTT
CASSLGQGVTGELFF
>NA|TRBJ2-2|TRBV27|TRBD2
TGTGCCAGCAGTAACGGACTAGCGGAGGGGGTTGTCGGGGAGCTGTTTTTT
CASSNGLAEGVVGELFF
>NA|TRBJ2-6|TRBV2|NA
TGTGCCAGCAGGACCCTGGCAGGGATTCGCTCTGGGGCCAACGTCCTGACTTTC
CASRTLAGIRSGANVLTF
>NA|TRBJ2-1|TRBV10-1|NA
TGCGCCAGCAGTGAGTCGGCGGGCGAGCAGTTCTTC
CASSESAGEQFF
>NA|TRBJ2-3|TRBV7-6|NA
TGTGCCAGCAGTACCCTAGCGACTAGCACAGATACGCAGTATTTT
CASSTLATSTDTQYF
>NA|TRBJ2-1|TRBV19|NA
TGTGCCACCACAGCGGCGGACTCTTTCAATGAGCAGTTCTTC
CATTAADSFNEQFF
>NA|TRBJ1-4|TRBV5-1|NA
TGCGCCAGCAGGGAGGGTGAGAATGAAAAACTGTTTTTT
CASREGENEKLFF
>few|TRBJ2-7|TRBV7-8|NA
TGTGCCAGCAGCTTAGTTCCGGGACTCTACGAGCAGTACTTC
CASSLVPGLYEQYF
>few|TRBJ1-6|TRBV4-1|NA
TGCGCCAGCAGCCAAACTGCCACAGTGTATAATTCACCCCTCCACTTT
CASSQTATVYNSPLHF
>NA|TRBJ1-1|TRBV28|TRBD1
TGTGCCAGCAGTTCTCCCGGGACAGGGGGCCTAGCTTTCTTT
CASSSPGTGGLAFF
>few|TRBJ1-2|TRBV4-2|TRBD1
TGTGCCAGCAGCGAGGACATACAGGGGAACTATGGCTACACCTTC
CASSEDIQGNYGYTF
>NA|TRBJ2-7|TRBV6-6|NA
TGTGCCAGCGAGGGATCCTACGAGCAGTACTTC
CASEGSYEQYF
>few|TRBJ1-3|TRBV28|TRBD1
TGTGCCAGCACCACAGGGGGCCTCTCTGGAAACACCATATATTTT
CASTTGGLSGNTIYF
>NA|TRBJ1-5|TRBV28|NA
TGTGCCAGCAGTTTGGCAGATCAGCCCCAGCATTTT
CASSLADQPQHF
>once|TRBJ1-6|TRBV27|NA
TGTGCCAGCAACCTAAGGGGTGGGAATTCACCCCTCCACTTT
CASNLRGGNSPLHF